These 6 T cell receptor beta chains were sequenced from one sample in a study of T cells after yellow fever vaccination. Using its own MiXCR run on the 5' RACE reads, TCRdb lists one record per CDR3 protein. This table has some 69,000 distinct CDR3 sequences, 5% to 6.5% appearing once. The sample here was CD4+ T cells sorted from PBMCs, taken roughly 15 days after the first yellow fever vaccination. The source of these receptors is a man between 18 and 29 years old who received the YFV17D yellow fever vaccine.

This clonotype was seen at least ten times. J is TRBJ1-4 and V is TRBV2; unclear D gene. Trimming took 4 bases from V and 6 from J, leaving 3 bases between them. The germline V gene has CDR1 SNHLY and CDR2 FYNNEI. CDR3 length equals 11 residues. The CDR3 DNA is TGTGCCAGCAGTGTTTATGAAAAACTGTTTTTT. This sequence encodes CASSVYEKLFF.

This clonotype was counted ten times or more. The V call is TRBV7-2, the J call TRBJ2-1; D is possibly TRBD1 or TRBD2 (5 bases each). CDR3 length equals 15 residues. V was cut by 3 bases and J by 0 bases, with 9 bases left in between. Germline V gene data show CDR1 as SGHTA and CDR2 as FQGNSA. CDR3 in amino acids: CASSLGGGSYNEQFF. The CDR3 coding sequence is TGTGCCAGCAGCTTGGGTGGGGGCTCCTACAATGAGCAGTTCTTC.

Ten or more counts support this clonotype. J is TRBJ1-4 and V is TRBV5-6; D is unclear. CDR3 length equals 15 residues. Deletions cut 0 bases from V and 0 bases from J, with 6 bases between. Germline CDR1 SGHDT, CDR2 YYEEEE. The CDR3 sequence: CASSLGTATNEKLFF. The CDR3 region has the DNA TGTGCCAGCAGCTTGGGTACAGCAACTAATGAAAAACTGTTTTTT.

On this clonotype itself: With a much larger clone just one base away, this may be a read error. V gene TRBV28 combines with J gene TRBJ2-1; a possible D gene is TRBD2 (5 bases). CDR1 and CDR2 (germline): MDHEN, SYDVKM. The CDR3 has 13 residues. V was trimmed by 10 bases and J by 10 bases, leaving 20 bases between them. This CDR3 reads CATRAGFREEQFF. CDR3 DNA sequence: TGTGCCACCCGGGCCGGGTTCCGGGAAGAGCAGTTCTTC.

This clonotype was recorded many times. As DNA, the CDR3 is TGTGCCAGCAGCTTACTCGAGGGTGAGCAGTTCTTC. It translates to CASSLLEGEQFF. V is TRBV11-3 and J is TRBJ2-1, with D possibly being TRBD2 (5 bases). The germline V gene has CDR1 SGHNT and CDR2 YENEEA. Between the trimmed V and J ends, which lost 2 bases and 9 bases, there was a span of 8 bases. CDR3 length: 12 residues.

There are many counts of this clonotype. The V and J genes are TRBV29-1 and TRBJ2-7; tentative D call: TRBD2 (5 bases). Per the germline V gene, CDR1 is SQVTM and CDR2 is ANQGSEA. The CDR3 contains 11 residues. Trimming took 4 bases from V and 3 from J, leaving 7 bases between them. The DNA of the CDR3 is TGCAGCGTTGGAGGGTTCTACGAGCAGTACTTC. Translated, it gives CSVGGFYEQYF.